This T cell receptor beta chain was observed in a study of blood T cell repertoires in COVID-19. Study details: PBMCs, B-cell-depleted T cells, or T cells provided the cDNA or gDNA that made up the material.

Libraries were prepared by immunoSEQ multiplex PCR; TCRdb keeps only in-frame clonotypes and omits some of them. This repertoire shows 250,000 to 300,000 clones, just over 85% found once; its top ten account for under 3.5%. Germline CDR1 is SGHTA and CDR2 is FQGNSA. The CDR3 spans 18 residues. V lost 1 base and J 3 bases, leaving 21 bases between the germline ends. This sequence joins TRBV7-2 and TRBJ1-2; maybe TRBD1 (6 bases). Input material: peripheral blood. This clonotype was sampled from a woman in her 30s with active or convalescent COVID-19. The DNA for the CDR3 is TGTGCCAGCAGCTTAGGCGGATCGGGACATTCTGCCTACTATGGCTACACCTTC. It encodes CASSLGGSGHSAYYGYTF.